The TCR beta chain under discussion was sequenced for a study of cytomegalovirus exposure and HLA in healthy donors. Study summary: A prior analysis found about 120 million unique TCR beta sequences from 150 million to 200 million T cells. Study-wide results and caveats: A few chains tied to CMV proved CMV antigen-specific in vitro. The study listed some 160 cytomegalovirus-associated TCR beta chains.

Of note for this clone: Its cognate antigen is unknown.

The CDR3 sequence is 16 residues long. In germline, CDR1 is LGHNT, CDR2 FRNRAP. The ends lost 2 bases at V and 3 bases at J; junction bases unmatched: 6. The PCR had 60 Vbeta and 13 Jbeta primers. In the study's own analysis: A later analysis counted about 80 million unique TCR beta chains, some 11 million shared. Profiling relied on immunoSEQ multiplex PCR, and the TCRdb table lists in-frame clones only, not all of them. D and trimming were read from the DNA, whereas the V and J calls and clone size are those reported in that table. Found here are 100,000 to 150,000 clones, around two thirds of them singletons; the top ten hold less than 3%.

The TCR comes from a woman aged 40 to 50 in good health and CMV-seronegative. The source material was PBMCs. The rearrangement uses TRBV12-5 and TRBJ2-1; 8 bases line up with TRBD1. In nucleotides, the CDR3 is TGTGCTAGTGGTTTGACCCGGACAGGGCACTACAATGAGCAGTTCTTC. It translates to CASGLTRTGHYNEQFF.